This T cell receptor (beta chain) came from a study of vaccination and CD4 T cells after COVID-19 (dated by TCRdb to 2021 to 2024). Notes on the research overall: Convalescent patients had a positive SARS-CoV-2 result on nasal swab PCR, and of these patients, 8 or 9 had mild disease and one had severe disease. The convalescent cohort comprised six males and four females, including two Hispanic individuals, seven Caucasians, two Asians and one multiracial person. Two doses of either the Pfizer-BioNTech BNT162b2 vaccine (n=8) or the Moderna mRNA-1273 vaccine (n=2) were administered to participants. Post-COVID blood samples were collected from convalescent patients a median of around 100 days after diagnosis, with a range of about 30 to 161 days. Post-vaccine blood samples were taken a median of about 77 days after the second vaccine dose, with a range of roughly 13 to 250 days. Culture stimuli were overlapping spike peptide pools from SARS-CoV-2 and from the common cold coronaviruses HCoV-NL63, HCoV-OC43 and HCoV-229E. As controls, cultures received a CEFX viral epitope pool (the positive control), an HIV-1 Nef peptide pool (the negative control), or no peptide at all. In roughly eleven COVID-19 convalescent patients and 4 infection-naive healthy vaccine recipients, the spike-specific CD4+ TCR repertoire before mRNA vaccination was compared with the repertoire after mRNA vaccination. Study-wide conclusions, independent of this receptor: Of the vaccine-specific clones found in convalescent patients, nearly all (304 of 307) were mono-reactive for SARS-CoV-2 spike instead of being cross-reactive with common cold coronaviruses. Among convalescent patients, a median about 86% of the SARS-CoV-2-reactive clones seen after vaccination appeared only after vaccination, which suggests priming specific to the vaccine. Although the median number of SARS-CoV-2-reactive clonotypes went up from some 23 after infection to 35 to 40 after vaccination, the increase was not significant. The number of convalescent patients in the study was relatively small, and the study did not examine early timepoints following natural infection.

With regard to this clonotype: No cognate antigen has been identified for it. Base qualities were left out, and no much larger clone turns up one base away.

Read against the paper, the sample's treatment or condition label means: approximately 9-day PBMC culture with coronavirus spike peptide pools or control peptides (ViraFEST assay). The ViraFEST assay was used in the study, in which antigen-specific T cells were expanded with peptide pools and expanded clonotypes were subsequently identified by TCR sequencing. The positive SARS-CoV-2 PCR tests of the convalescent patients were dated from March to December 2020, before the Alpha, Beta and Delta variants emerged in the United States. Two million PBMCs per well were cultured in IMDM with roughly 5% human AB serum and 8 to 10 IU/ml IL-2, plus 10 ug/ml peptide pools. On days 3 and 7, half of the culture medium was replaced with fresh IL-2-containing medium. After 10 to 11 days of culture, CD4+ T cells were isolated by negative selection using the EasySep CD4+ T cell isolation kit. Ficoll-Paque Plus gradient centrifugation was used to isolate PBMCs from whole blood, and the isolated PBMCs were then either used fresh or cryopreserved at -140C. Culture conditions were generally each tested in triplicate wells.

Library preparation was by PCR. DNA from cultured CD4+ T cells underwent TCR sequencing with the Oncomine TCR Beta short-read assay at the Johns Hopkins FTIC core. The QIAamp micro DNA kit was used to extract genomic DNA from the cultured CD4+ T cells. Oncomine TCR Beta libraries made from cultured CD4+ T cells were pooled using unique dual indexes and sequenced on an Illumina iSeq 100. Per the source publication's procedure: Non-productive sequences were removed, and CDR3s that did not start with C, did not end with F or W, or were shorter than 7 amino acids were discarded. The MANAFEST web application was used to identify antigen-specific clonotypes by comparing peptide-stimulated wells against reference wells and other culture wells. An FDR below 0.05, an odds ratio above 5, and a productive frequency above 0.1% in at least two of three replicate wells were required for clones to be considered positive. A clonotype counted as cross-reactive if it showed significant expansion both in the SARS-CoV-2 spike wells and in at least one common cold coronavirus spike condition. Using R version 3.6.1, CDR3 homology was evaluated through Levenshtein distances (stringdist) along with unrooted phylogenetic trees (ape). TCRdb ran its own pipeline on the public reads, namely fastp trimming at Q25 and MiXCR clone calling, and kept in-frame beta chains. For every CDR3 protein sequence, its rows merge into one entry that carries the most common genes and DNA. These V and J calls are TCRdb output, not the study's own analysis. This sample holds 15,000 to 20,000 distinct CDR3 sequences; around 45% were observed only once. The ten largest account for roughly 4.2% of the sample.

V sheds 4 bases and J sheds 0 bases, leaving 6 bases between their ends. Spanning cysteine to phenylalanine, the CDR3 consists of 13 amino acids. The read is trimmed to its CDR3 DNA, 39 bases read in frame from base 1. CDR1 and CDR2 were assigned from the germline V gene as SGHTA and FQGTGA. Sequenced material: CD4+ T cells from blood, cultured in vitro. Rearrangement joined TRBV7-3 to TRBJ1-1, with the D gene uncertain. This sequence originates from a human donor who had recovered from COVID-19. The CDR3 here reads CASSSGMNTEAFF. The nucleotides are TGTGCCAGCAGCTCTGGCATGAACACTGAAGCTTTCTTT.